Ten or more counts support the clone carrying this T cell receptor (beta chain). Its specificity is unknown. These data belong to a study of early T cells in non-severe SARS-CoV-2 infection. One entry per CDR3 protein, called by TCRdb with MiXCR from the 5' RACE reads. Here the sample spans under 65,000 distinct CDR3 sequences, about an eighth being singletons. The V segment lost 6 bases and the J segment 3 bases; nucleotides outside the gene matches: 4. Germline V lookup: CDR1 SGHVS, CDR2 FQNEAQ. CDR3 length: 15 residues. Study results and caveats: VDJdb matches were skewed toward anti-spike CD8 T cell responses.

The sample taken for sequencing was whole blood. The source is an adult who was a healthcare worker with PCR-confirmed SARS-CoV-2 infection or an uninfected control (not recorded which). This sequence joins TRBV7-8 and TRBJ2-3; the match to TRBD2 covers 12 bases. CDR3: CASRPTSGRTDTQYF. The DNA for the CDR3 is TGTGCCAGCAGACCGACTAGCGGGAGAACAGATACGCAGTATTTT.